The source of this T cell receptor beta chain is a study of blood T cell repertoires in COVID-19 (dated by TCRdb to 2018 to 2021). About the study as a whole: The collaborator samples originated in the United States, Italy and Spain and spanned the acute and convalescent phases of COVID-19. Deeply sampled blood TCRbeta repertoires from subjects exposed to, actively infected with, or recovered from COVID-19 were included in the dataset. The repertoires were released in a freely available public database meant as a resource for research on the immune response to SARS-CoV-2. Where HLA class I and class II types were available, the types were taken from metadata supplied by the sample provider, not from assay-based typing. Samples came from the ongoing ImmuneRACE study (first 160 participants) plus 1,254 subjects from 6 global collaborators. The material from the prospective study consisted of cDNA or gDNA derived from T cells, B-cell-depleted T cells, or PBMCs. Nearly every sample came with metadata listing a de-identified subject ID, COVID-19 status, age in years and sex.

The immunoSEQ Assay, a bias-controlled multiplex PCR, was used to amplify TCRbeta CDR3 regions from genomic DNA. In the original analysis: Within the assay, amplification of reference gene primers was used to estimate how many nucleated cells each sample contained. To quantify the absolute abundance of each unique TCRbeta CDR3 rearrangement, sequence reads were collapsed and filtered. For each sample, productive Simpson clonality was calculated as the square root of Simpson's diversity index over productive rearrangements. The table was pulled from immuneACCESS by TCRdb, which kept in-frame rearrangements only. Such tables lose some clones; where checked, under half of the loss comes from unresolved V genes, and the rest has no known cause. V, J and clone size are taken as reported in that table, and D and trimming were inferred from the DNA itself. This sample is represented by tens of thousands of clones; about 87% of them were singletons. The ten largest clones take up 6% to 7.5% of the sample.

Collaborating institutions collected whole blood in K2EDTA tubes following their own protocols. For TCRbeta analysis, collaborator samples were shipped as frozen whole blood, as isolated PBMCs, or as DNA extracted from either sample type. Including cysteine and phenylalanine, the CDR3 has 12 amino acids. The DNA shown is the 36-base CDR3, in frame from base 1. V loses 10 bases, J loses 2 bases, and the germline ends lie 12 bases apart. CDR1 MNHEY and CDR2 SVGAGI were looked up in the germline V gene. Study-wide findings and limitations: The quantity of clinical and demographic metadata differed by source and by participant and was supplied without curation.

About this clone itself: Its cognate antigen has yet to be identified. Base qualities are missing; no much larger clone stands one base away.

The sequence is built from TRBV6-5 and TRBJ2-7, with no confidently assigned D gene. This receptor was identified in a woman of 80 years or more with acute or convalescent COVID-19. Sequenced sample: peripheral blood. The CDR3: CATTHYTYEQYF. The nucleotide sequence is TGTGCCACAACACACTATACCTACGAGCAGTACTTC.